The clone carrying this T cell receptor (beta chain) has a single count. The germline gives CDR1 MNHNY, CDR2 SVGAGI (reference sequence). The ends were cut back, 6 bases at V and 2 bases at J, with 3 bases in the middle. The CDR3 sequence is 11 residues long. Study processing details: Amplification from reference gene primers served as the basis for estimated nucleated cell counts. The method was immunoSEQ multiplex PCR; TCRdb's version includes in-frame clones alone and lacks a portion of them. V, J and clone size are taken as reported in that table, and D and trimming were inferred from the DNA itself. In the table there are about 180,000 clones, approximately 89% of which are singletons. This entry is derived from a study of blood T cell repertoires in COVID-19. Background on the study: Acute and convalescent COVID-19 specimens originated in the United States, Italy and Spain. PBMCs, B-cell-depleted T cells, or T cells provided the cDNA or gDNA that made up the material.

This TCR derives from a woman aged 25 to 39 with acute or convalescent COVID-19. The J gene is TRBJ2-3, the V gene TRBV6-6; D not certain. Sequencing was done on a sample of peripheral blood. The CDR3 here is CASRHTDTQYF. The CDR3 DNA reads TGTGCCAGCAGACACACAGATACGCAGTATTTT.